A selection of T cell receptor beta chains follows, all from one sample in a study of blood T cell repertoires in COVID-19. The assay was immunoSEQ multiplex PCR, and TCRdb's table has in-frame clones only and misses some. The top ten clones hold over 9.5% of a sample with just under 80,000 clones, approximately 84% of them seen once. Sequenced sample: peripheral blood. These receptor sequences come from a human donor in a cohort sampled during active COVID-19. Each CDR3 is given with its conserved first and last residue. D genes are given only for firm matches. A clone size is listed for some rows: how often the clone was seen (once, few, many), or a class if it is expanded.

V gene,D gene,J gene,clone size,CDR3 DNA,CDR3 protein
TRBV7-8,NA,TRBJ1-6,NA,TGTGCCAGCAGCTTAGTACTGGATTCACCCCTCCACTTT,CASSLVLDSPLHF
TRBV7-7,TRBD2,TRBJ2-1,NA,TGTGCTAGCAGTTATGCTAGCGGTACCTACAATGAGCAGTTCTTC,CASSYASGTYNEQFF
TRBV2,NA,TRBJ2-5,few,TGTGCCAGCAGTGATGGGCAATACCAAGAGACCCAGTACTTC,CASSDGQYQETQYF
TRBV10-1,NA,TRBJ1-1,few,TGCGCCAGCAGTGAGTCCGGGATGAACACTGAAGCTTTCTTT,CASSESGMNTEAFF
TRBV21-1,NA,TRBJ1-5,NA,TGTGCCAGCAGCTCTTCTCGGGACAGGGCCGGGCAGCCCCAGCATTTT,CASSSSRDRAGQPQHF
TRBV5-1,NA,TRBJ2-6,NA,TGCGCCAGCAGCTTGGGTGGACAGAACTCTGGGGCCAACGTCCTGACTTTC,CASSLGGQNSGANVLTF
TRBV18,NA,TRBJ2-7,NA,TGTGCCAGCTCACCGGGCGCTTTAACCTACGAGCAGTACTTC,CASSPGALTYEQYF
TRBV18,TRBD1,TRBJ2-7,few,TGTGCCAGCTCTCGTGACAGGGATCAGCAGTACTTC,CASSRDRDQQYF
TRBV5-8,TRBD1,TRBJ1-3,NA,TGTGCCAGCAGCCAGGACAGGGGGTACTTCTCTGGAAACACCATATATTTT,CASSQDRGYFSGNTIYF
TRBV5-1,NA,TRBJ1-3,NA,TGCGCCAGCAGCTTGGGACGGACAACTGGAAACACCATATATTTT,CASSLGRTTGNTIYF
TRBV14,NA,TRBJ2-7,NA,TGTGCCAGCAGCCAAGGGGGCCGCTACGAGCAGTACTTC,CASSQGGRYEQYF
TRBV2,TRBD1,TRBJ1-2,NA,TGTGCCAGCAGTGAAGAGGGACAGGGGTCCTTC,CASSEEGQGSF
TRBV28,TRBD1,TRBJ2-7,few,TGTGCCAGCGGGGACAGGAATTCCTACGAGCAGTACTTC,CASGDRNSYEQYF
TRBV3-1/TRBV3-2,TRBD1,TRBJ1-2,NA,TGTGCCAGCAGCGCAGGGGGGTCCTATGGCTACACCTTC,CASSAGGSYGYTF
TRBV24-1,NA,TRBJ2-5,few,TGTGCCACCAGTGGCTCACAGGGAACCCAACGGGACCAGTACTTC,CATSGSQGTQRDQYF
TRBV2,TRBD2,TRBJ2-7,NA,TGTGCCAGCAGTGCACCGACTAGCGGGGTTTTGGGGGAGCAGTACTTC,CASSAPTSGVLGEQYF
TRBV5-6,TRBD1,TRBJ1-3,NA,TGTGCCAGCAGTTCTTACCGGGACAGGGAGAACACCATATATTTT,CASSSYRDRENTIYF
TRBV18,TRBD1,TRBJ1-5,NA,TGTGCCAGCTCACCCGCCCAGGGGGGAATTCAGCCCCAGCATTTT,CASSPAQGGIQPQHF
TRBV2,NA,TRBJ1-1,NA,TGTGCCAGCAGTACTCAGGGGAACACTGAAGCTTTCTTT,CASSTQGNTEAFF
TRBV29-1,NA,TRBJ2-7,NA,TGCAGCGCGAGGAGCTCCTACGAGCAGTACTTC,CSARSSYEQYF
TRBV7-8,NA,TRBJ1-6,NA,TGTGCCAGCAGCTTAGCGACAACAACCCTCCACTTT,CASSLATTTLHF
TRBV12-3/TRBV12-4,NA,TRBJ2-1,NA,TGTGCCAGCAGTGACGGGCGGGGGCAGTTCTTC,CASSDGRGQFF
TRBV5-6,TRBD2,TRBJ2-2,once,TGTGCCAGCGGCGGAGGACTAGCGGCCGGGGAGCTGTTTTTT,CASGGGLAAGELFF
TRBV27,NA,TRBJ1-2,NA,TGTGCCAGCAGTCCCACATCCCGACAGTTCAACTATGGCTACACCTTC,CASSPTSRQFNYGYTF
TRBV5-1,NA,TRBJ2-5,NA,TGCGCCAGCAGCTTGAGAGTGGGAGAGGACGGGACCCAGTACTTC,CASSLRVGEDGTQYF
TRBV27,NA,TRBJ2-2,once,TGTGCCAGCAGTTTATTCATGCCAACTACCGGGGAGCTGTTTTTT,CASSLFMPTTGELFF
TRBV30,NA,TRBJ1-1,NA,TGTGCCTGGACCGGGGGGGGGAAGGGAACTGAAGCTTTCTTT,CAWTGGGKGTEAFF
TRBV30,NA,TRBJ1-2,NA,TGTGCCTGGTGCGCCCGACCCTACAACTATGGCTACACCTCGAATCAGTTAGGCTACACCTTC,CAWCARPYNYGYTSNQLGYTF
TRBV6-6,TRBD2,TRBJ2-7,NA,TGTGCCAGCAGCCCGGCGGGAGCCTACGAGCAGTACTTC,CASSPAGAYEQYF
TRBV5-8,TRBD1,TRBJ2-3,NA,TGTGCCAGCAGCTTGTTTGGCAGGGGGATTACAGATACGCAGTATTTT,CASSLFGRGITDTQYF
TRBV15,NA,TRBJ2-7,NA,TGTGCCACCGCTAAAGTGACAGGAGCGAACTACGAGCAGTACTTC,CATAKVTGANYEQYF
TRBV6-5,NA,TRBJ1-4,NA,TGTGCCAGCAGTCGGGATTCGGGGGGCGGTGAAAAACTGTTTTTT,CASSRDSGGGEKLFF
TRBV27,TRBD1,TRBJ2-7,NA,TGTGCCAGCAGGTCCGGGACAGGGGCCTACGAGCAGTACTTC,CASRSGTGAYEQYF
TRBV5-1,NA,TRBJ2-3,NA,TGCGCCAGCAGCTTGGCCGATGGAGGGAGGGATACGCAGTATTTT,CASSLADGGRDTQYF
TRBV5-1,TRBD2,TRBJ2-3,NA,TGCGCCAGCAGCTCGATGATAGCGGGGGGAAGCACAGATACGCAGTATTTT,CASSSMIAGGSTDTQYF
TRBV18,TRBD2,TRBJ2-7,NA,TGTGCCAGCTCACCACCTCGGAATAGCGGGGGAAGTGGGGAGCAGTACTTC,CASSPPRNSGGSGEQYF
TRBV12-3/TRBV12-4,NA,TRBJ1-1,NA,TGTGCCAGCAGTTTAGGACAGAACACTGAAGCTTTCTTT,CASSLGQNTEAFF
TRBV5-4,NA,TRBJ1-2,few,TGTGCCAGCAGCTCCTTGGCGGCCAACTATGGCTACACCTTC,CASSSLAANYGYTF
TRBV5-4,NA,TRBJ2-2,NA,TGTGCCAGCAGCTTGAAAACAGGGAGGAACACCGGGGAGCTGTTTTTT,CASSLKTGRNTGELFF
TRBV3-1/TRBV3-2,NA,TRBJ2-5,NA,TGTGCGGCAACGAGGAGGGAGCAAGAGACCCAGTACTTC,CAATRREQETQYF
TRBV5-5,NA,TRBJ2-7,NA,TGTGCCAGCAGCCCGCGTCCGGAGAGCTCCTACGAGCAGTACTTC,CASSPRPESSYEQYF
TRBV6-5,TRBD2,TRBJ2-2,NA,TGTGCCAGTATAGGACTAGCGGGAGCCGGGGAGCTGTTTTTT,CASIGLAGAGELFF
TRBV5-1,TRBD2,TRBJ2-7,NA,TGCGCCAGCAGCCACGGACTAGCGGGTCAGAGCTCCTACGAGCAGTACTTC,CASSHGLAGQSSYEQYF
TRBV24-1,TRBD1,TRBJ2-5,NA,TGTGCCACCAGCCAAACAGGGGCGGAGACCCAGTACTTC,CATSQTGAETQYF
TRBV19,NA,TRBJ2-7,NA,TGTGCCAGTAGGGCATTGACAGAAACCTACGAGCAGTACTTC,CASRALTETYEQYF